One and the same sample provided the 10 T cell receptor beta chains below, sequenced in a study of T cells of healthy individuals. TCRdb fed the 5' RACE reads into MiXCR, producing one record per CDR3 protein. The sample holds 95,000 to 100,000 distinct CDR3 sequences; 17% are singletons and the top ten take approximately 5.7%. The receptors here all came from a human donor in good health.

This clonotype was seen repeatedly, ten times or more. The chain has TRBV20-1 and TRBJ2-7; D ambiguous. The CDR3 spans 13 residues. The germline CDR1 and CDR2 sequences are DFQATT and SNEGSKA (reference sequence). V was shortened by 6 bases and J by 5 bases, with 17 bases between the two germline ends. CDR3 amino acids: CSAHPSGFDEQYF. The CDR3 DNA follows: TGCAGTGCCCACCCCTCCGGATTCGACGAGCAGTACTTC.

This clonotype was recorded a few times. The chain employs TRBV27 and TRBJ2-1, with 8 bases fitting TRBD2. There are 15 residues in the CDR3. Germline V lookup: CDR1 MNHEY, CDR2 SMNVEV (reference sequence). V lost 3 bases and J lost 1; bases outside the gene matches: 2. CDR3 protein: CASSLGTRSYNEQFF. CDR3 in DNA: TGTGCCAGCAGTTTGGGGACTAGATCCTACAATGAGCAGTTCTTC.

With respect to this clonotype: Since a much larger clone is just one base distant, this may be a read error. J is TRBJ2-7 and V is TRBV6-5; D ambiguous. This CDR3 has 12 amino acids. Looked up from germline, CDR1 is MNHEY and CDR2 is SVGAGI. CDR3 in DNA: TGTACCAGCAGCAAAACACCCTACGAGCAGTACTTC. Encoded protein: CTSSKTPYEQYF.

This clonotype was detected ten times or more. The rearrangement joins TRBV2 to TRBJ1-1; 7 bases align to TRBD1. The V and J ends lost 6 bases and 0 bases, in that order; junction bases with no gene match: 10. This CDR3 is built from 16 residues. From germline, CDR1 is SNHLY and CDR2 FYNNEI. The CDR3 spells CASSVQGKVMNTEAFF. The DNA for the CDR3 is TGTGCCAGCAGCGTACAGGGGAAGGTAATGAACACTGAAGCTTTCTTT.

The chain has TRBV7-8 and TRBJ1-5; 9 nucleotides match TRBD1. Germline V CDR1 and CDR2: SGHVS, FQNEAQ. The CDR3 has 17 amino acids. V was pared by 1 base and J by 6 bases, with 10 bases of the junction left unmatched. As DNA, the CDR3 is TGTGCCAGCAGCTTAGTGGGGGGACACAGGGGGCCTCAGCCCCAGCATTTT. Residues: CASSLVGGHRGPQPQHF.

The CDR3 DNA reads as TGTGCCAGCAGTGTGGACTCCTCTTTAGGCTACACCTTC. Residues: CASSVDSSLGYTF. This chain links TRBV6-1 with TRBJ1-2; unclear D gene. CDR1 and CDR2 from the germline V gene are MNHNS and SASEGT. The CDR3 covers 13 residues. Trimming left V 4 bases short and J 8 bases short, with 14 bases between.

This clonotype was counted between two and nine times. This chain links TRBV14 with TRBJ2-2; maybe TRBD1 (6 bases). The CDR3 totals 12 residues. Germline CDR1 SGHDN, CDR2 FVKESK. Trimming removed 5 bases at V and 6 bases at J, with 7 bases between. This chain's CDR3 is CASSTGPGELFF. In DNA form, the CDR3 reads TGTGCCAGCAGCACAGGGCCCGGGGAGCTGTTTTTT.

Only a few counts were recorded for this clonotype. The chain has TRBV7-3 and TRBJ2-3; D ambiguous. The germline V gene has CDR1 SGHTA and CDR2 FQGTGA. The germline V and J ends were trimmed by 1 base and 1 base, with 3 bases remaining between them. The CDR3 spans 13 residues. CDR3 in amino acids: CASSLSRTDTQYF. CDR3 DNA sequence: TGTGCCAGCAGCTTAAGTCGCACAGATACGCAGTATTTT.

In this sample, this clonotype turned up a few times. This sequence joins TRBV9 and TRBJ2-3; TRBD2 might be the D (5 bases). The CDR3 extends over 15 amino acids. Germline V gives CDR1 SGDLS, CDR2 YYNGEE. V was trimmed by 0 bases and J by 1 base, leaving 9 bases between them. The CDR3 region is CASSVAAGRTDTQYF. The DNA for the CDR3 is TGTGCCAGCAGCGTAGCTGCGGGCCGCACAGATACGCAGTATTTT.

This clonotype has a count of ten or more. This chain links TRBV14 with TRBJ1-1, with D possibly being TRBD1 (5 bases). The V end was cut by 1 base, the J end by 5 bases, with 14 bases between. CDR3 length: 15 amino acids. Germline V CDR1 and CDR2: SGHDN, FVKESK. CDR3 region: CASSQGWGAETEAFF. The CDR3, as DNA: TGTGCCAGCAGCCAAGGTTGGGGCGCGGAAACTGAAGCTTTCTTT.